These 22 T cell receptor beta chains were sequenced from one sample in a study of T cells after yellow fever vaccination. In TCRdb, the 5' RACE reads were re-called with MiXCR into one record per CDR3 protein. Of roughly 70,000 distinct CDR3 sequences in the sample, roughly 8% are singletons; the top ten hold 41%. The specimen was CD8+ T cells sorted from PBMCs, collected on the day of the yellow fever booster vaccination. Receptors originate from a man between 25 and 39 years old who received the YFV17D yellow fever vaccine.

This clonotype was detected only a few times. The chain is built from TRBV14 and TRBJ2-7; no definite D call. V was cut by 5 bases and J by 4 bases, with 18 bases left in between. This CDR3 region has 15 residues. Per the germline V gene, CDR1 is SGHDN and CDR2 is FVKESK. The CDR3 DNA sequence: TGTGCCAGCAGCTCGGACCCCGTGGGTTTGTACGAGCAGTACTTC. Translation gives CASSSDPVGLYEQYF.

This clonotype was detected only a few times. This chain uses TRBV7-2 with TRBJ2-7, with no clear D. Germline-derived CDR1 and CDR2 are SGHTA and FQGNSA. The CDR3 length is 12 residues. With 0 bases removed from V and 6 bases from J, the gap between germline ends came to 6 bases. CDR3 in DNA: TGTGCCAGCAGCTTAGCTGTTCCCGAGCAGTACTTC. Translation gives CASSLAVPEQYF.

This clonotype has at least ten counts. The chain is built from TRBV11-1 and TRBJ2-1; 13 bases are a match to TRBD2. V lost 2 bases to trimming and J lost 10 bases; unmatched junction nucleotides: 8. The germline V gene encodes CDR1 SGHAT and CDR2 FQDESV (reference sequence). This CDR3 has 16 amino acids. CDR3 nucleotides: TGTGCCAGCAGCTTACCCTACCTGGGACTAGCGGGAGAGCAGTTCTTC. It specifies CASSLPYLGLAGEQFF.

This clonotype was detected a few times. The chain is built from TRBV7-6 and TRBJ2-3; no clear D. Trimming removed 1 base from V and 4 bases from J, with 6 bases in between. The germline V gene encodes CDR1 SGHVS and CDR2 FNYEAQ. The CDR3 totals 13 residues. In DNA, the CDR3 is TGTGCCAGCAGCTTAGATGGAGCAGATACGCAGTATTTT. This codes for CASSLDGADTQYF.

Points on this clonotype: Just one base apart from a much larger clone, this may be a read error. This likely comes from a read error, as the CDR3 has no conserved phenylalanine or tryptophan at its end. This chain uses TRBV2 with TRBJ2-1; 9 bases match TRBD2. Trimming cost V 11 bases and J 0 bases; bases outside gene matches: 2. Germline V CDR1 and CDR2: SNHLY, FYNNEI. The CDR3 contains 13 residues. The CDR3 sequence: CAGGLASYNEQFL. The CDR3 region has the DNA TGTGCCGGGGGACTAGCCTCCTACAATGAGCAGTTCCTC.

The rearrangement links TRBV19 to TRBJ2-7; possibly TRBD2 for D (6 bases). CDR3 size: 13 residues. CDR1 and CDR2 from the germline V gene are LNHDA and SQIVND (reference sequence). The V end lost 7 bases, the J end lost 3 bases, and 13 bases lay between the germline ends. Written as DNA, the CDR3 is TGTGCCAGTACCCCGGGACTTGGCTACGAGCAGTACTTC. Its translation is CASTPGLGYEQYF.

There are many counts of this clonotype. The genes are TRBV9 and TRBJ1-3, with D possibly TRBD1 on 5 matching bases. Trimming took 3 bases from V and 5 from J, leaving 9 bases between them. Germline V CDR1 and CDR2: SGDLS, YYNGEE. The length of the CDR3 is 13 residues. CDR3 nucleotide sequence: TGTGCCAGCAGCGATCAGGGTAGAAACACCATATATTTT. It translates to CASSDQGRNTIYF.

This clonotype appeared many times. The chain employs TRBV15 and TRBJ2-1; 10 bases fit TRBD2. Trimming cost V 3 bases and J 10 bases; bases outside gene matches: 9. CDR1 is LNHNV and CDR2 is YYDKDF in the germline V gene (reference sequence). The CDR3 is 15 residues long. CDR3 nucleotide sequence: TGTGCCACCAGCAGCTACTTAGCGGGAGGCCTCGAGCAGTTCTTC. Its translation is CATSSYLAGGLEQFF.

Remarks on this clonotype: A junction end diverges from the germline sequence, so it may reflect a read error. The V call is TRBV9, the J call TRBJ2-7; 9 bases map to TRBD2. The CDR3 contains 17 residues. Germline V gene sequence: CDR1 SGDLS, CDR2 YYNGEE. For the CDR3, the DNA is TGTTCCAGCAGCGTAGGCAGCGGTAGCGGGAGATTCGACGAGCAGTACTTC. Encoded protein: CSSSVGSGSGRFDEQYF.

This clonotype was recorded many times. V is TRBV6-5 and J is TRBJ1-5, with D uncertain. The CDR3 is 13 residues long. The ends were cut back, 6 bases at V and 2 bases at J, with 8 bases in the middle. The germline V gene has CDR1 MNHEY and CDR2 SVGAGI. CDR3 bases: TGTGCCAGCAGAGCGTTGGGCAATCAGCCCCAGCATTTT. Residues: CASRALGNQPQHF.

This clonotype was detected only a few times. The chain employs TRBV28 and TRBJ2-4; D unclear. This CDR3 contains 14 residues. The V gene's germline CDR1 is MDHEN and CDR2 SYDVKM. V was cut by 3 bases and J by 7 bases, with 13 bases left in between. The CDR3 loop is CASSLEGHRNIQYF. CDR3 in DNA: TGTGCCAGCAGTTTGGAAGGGCACCGGAACATTCAGTACTTC.

V usage is TRBV7-9 and J usage is TRBJ1-1; 10 nucleotides agree with TRBD1. The length of the CDR3 is 13 residues. Germline V gene sequence: CDR1 SEHNR, CDR2 FQNEAQ (reference sequence). V trimming: 5 bases; J trimming: 6 bases; junction bases outside the gene matches: 3. In DNA, the CDR3 is TGTGCCAGCAGCATCGGGACAGGGGCTGAAGCTTTCTTT. It codes for CASSIGTGAEAFF.

This clonotype was counted a few times. The chain combines TRBV12-5 with TRBJ2-5, with D perhaps TRBD2 (5 bases). Per the germline V gene, CDR1 is LGHNT and CDR2 is FRNRAP. Deletions cut 1 base from V and 5 bases from J, with 8 bases between. The CDR3 length is 13 residues. CDR3: CASGLGRSETQYF. The CDR3 nucleotides are TGTGCTAGTGGTTTGGGGAGGTCGGAGACCCAGTACTTC. The whole variable domain, filled in from reference TRBV12-5 and TRBJ2-5, reads DARVTQTPRHKVTEMGQEVTMRCQPILGHNTVFWYRQTMMQGLELLAYFRNRAPLDDSGMPKDRFSAEMPDATLATLKIQPSEPRDSAVYFCASGLGRSETQYFGPGTRLLVL.

This clonotype was seen a handful of times. CDR3 amino acids: CASSEGVPMNTEAFF. CDR3 DNA sequence: TGTGCCAGCAGTGAAGGGGTCCCTATGAACACTGAAGCTTTCTTT. The chain links TRBV6-1 to TRBJ1-1; D gene ambiguous. The CDR3 is 15 amino acids. CDR1 is MNHNS, CDR2 SASEGT, per germline. Deletions cut 1 base from V and 0 bases from J, with 9 bases between.

This clonotype came up many times. The gene calls are TRBV4-3 and TRBJ2-3; D may match TRBD1 or TRBD2 (5 bases each). The germline CDR1 and CDR2 sequences are LGHNA and YSLEER. V lost 3 bases and J lost 7, with 11 bases in between. This CDR3 has 13 amino acids. CDR3 region: CASSHTGTYTQYF. The CDR3, as DNA: TGCGCCAGCAGCCATACGGGGACGTATACGCAGTATTTT.

J is TRBJ2-1 and V is TRBV6-2 or TRBV6-3; D gene ambiguous. The CDR3 contains 16 residues. V lost 8 bases and J lost 4, with 21 bases in between. Germline lookup yields CDR1 MNHEY and CDR2 SVGEGT. DNA for the CDR3: TGTGCCAGCGGTGACAAACCGGGCCTGTGGTACAATGAGCAGTTCTTC. Translation: CASGDKPGLWYNEQFF.

This clonotype was counted between two and nine times. The genes are TRBV4-3 and TRBJ2-3; 7 nucleotides align to TRBD2. J was trimmed by 3 bases and V by 4 bases; bases with no gene match: 13. CDR3 length: 17 residues. CDR1 LGHNA and CDR2 YSLEER come from the germline V gene. The CDR3 DNA is TGCGCCAGCAGCCCGGAGTATGCGGGAGTTATTACAGATACGCAGTATTTT. Protein product: CASSPEYAGVITDTQYF.

The J gene is TRBJ2-7, the V gene TRBV5-1; D call uncertain. The CDR3 extends over 13 amino acids. V was pared by 4 bases and J by 0 bases, with 8 bases between. Germline V gene lookup returns CDR1 SGHRS and CDR2 YFSETQ. The CDR3 spells CASSPSDSYEQYF. The CDR3 DNA reads as TGCGCCAGCAGCCCCAGTGACTCCTACGAGCAGTACTTC.

Turning to this clonotype: A much bigger clone sits one base away, suggesting this may be a read error. In DNA, the CDR3 is TGTGACAGCACCCCCGACTTGCACGAGGGCACGCAGTATTTT. Amino acids: CDSTPDLHEGTQYF. J is TRBJ2-3 and V is TRBV6-2 or TRBV6-3, with a weak D call TRBD2 (5 bases). The CDR3 has 14 amino acids. CDR1 is MNHEY, CDR2 SVGEGT, per germline.

The table lists this clonotype with a few counts. This chain uses TRBV19 with TRBJ1-1, with D possibly being TRBD1 (5 bases). This CDR3 contains 14 residues. Trimming left V 4 bases short and J 5 bases short, with 14 bases between. CDR1 and CDR2 from the germline V gene are LNHDA and SQIVND (reference sequence). The CDR3 sequence: CASSTLGGGTEAFF. The CDR3 DNA follows: TGTGCCAGTAGTACCCTCGGGGGAGGGACTGAAGCTTTCTTT.

The gene calls are TRBV6-1 and TRBJ2-7; D tentatively fits TRBD1 or TRBD2 (5 bases each). The germline V gene encodes CDR1 MNHNS and CDR2 SASEGT. There are 14 residues in the CDR3. Trimming left V 3 bases short and J 0 bases short, with 9 bases between. The CDR3 coding sequence is TGTGCCAGCAGTGAGAAGGGGAGCTCCTACGAGCAGTACTTC. This gives the protein CASSEKGSSYEQYF.

This clonotype was counted a few times. The V call is TRBV4-1, the J call TRBJ2-7; D possibly matches TRBD1 or TRBD2 (5 bases each). Germline CDR1 MGHRA, CDR2 YSYEKL. CDR3 length equals 14 residues. V was shortened by 0 bases and J by 6 bases, with 12 bases between the two germline ends. CDR3 nucleotide sequence: TGCGCCAGCAGCCAAGAGGGGGAAACCTTCGAGCAGTACTTC. It yields the protein CASSQEGETFEQYF.